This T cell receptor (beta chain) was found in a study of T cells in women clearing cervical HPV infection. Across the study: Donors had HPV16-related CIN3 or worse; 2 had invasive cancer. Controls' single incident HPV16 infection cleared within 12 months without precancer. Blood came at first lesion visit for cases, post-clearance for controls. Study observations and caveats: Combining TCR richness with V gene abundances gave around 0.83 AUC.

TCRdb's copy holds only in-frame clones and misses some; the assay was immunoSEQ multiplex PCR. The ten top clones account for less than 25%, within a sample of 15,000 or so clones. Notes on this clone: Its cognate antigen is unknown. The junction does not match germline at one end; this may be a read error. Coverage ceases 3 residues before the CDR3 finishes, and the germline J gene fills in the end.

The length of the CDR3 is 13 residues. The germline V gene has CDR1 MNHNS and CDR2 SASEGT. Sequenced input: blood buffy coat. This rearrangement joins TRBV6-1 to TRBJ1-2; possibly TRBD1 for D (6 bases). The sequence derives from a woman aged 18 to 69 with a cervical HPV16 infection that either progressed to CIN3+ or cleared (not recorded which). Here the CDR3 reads CASREGRGYGYTF. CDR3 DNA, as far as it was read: TGTGCCAGCAGGGAAGGGAGGGGGTACGGC.